The clone carrying this T cell receptor beta chain showed up many times. Its antigen is unknown. V lost 5 bases to trimming and J lost 13 bases; unmatched junction nucleotides: 5. This CDR3 spans 11 amino acids. The germline V gene has CDR1 MNHEY and CDR2 SVGEGT. The data are from a study of human T cells and chemical hapten exposure. On the study more broadly: The sensitizing agent was 2% DPC, placed on around 2 cm by around 2 cm of upper inner arm skin. Findings and limits, study-wide: Donors' alopecia may make their immune response differ from healthy people's.

TCRdb fed the RACE reads into MiXCR, producing one record per CDR3 protein. Of around 330,000 distinct CDR3 sequences in the sample, over 5% are singletons; the top ten hold about 8.2%. Time point defined: pre-sensitization, week 0. This sample's treatment: therapeutic diphenylcyclopropenone sensitization with weekly scalp DPC. The TCR was taken from a woman aged 18-35 years with alopecia areata. Some clones in this sample may be carry-over from other donors' samples. Sequencing was performed on whole blood, taken in connection with sensitization to the hapten diphenylcyclopropenone (DPC). The gene calls are TRBV6-2 or TRBV6-3 and TRBJ2-1; 7 bases match TRBD2. The CDR3 region is CASSPGTIQFF. The CDR3 nucleotides read TGTGCCAGCAGTCCCGGGACTATCCAGTTCTTC.